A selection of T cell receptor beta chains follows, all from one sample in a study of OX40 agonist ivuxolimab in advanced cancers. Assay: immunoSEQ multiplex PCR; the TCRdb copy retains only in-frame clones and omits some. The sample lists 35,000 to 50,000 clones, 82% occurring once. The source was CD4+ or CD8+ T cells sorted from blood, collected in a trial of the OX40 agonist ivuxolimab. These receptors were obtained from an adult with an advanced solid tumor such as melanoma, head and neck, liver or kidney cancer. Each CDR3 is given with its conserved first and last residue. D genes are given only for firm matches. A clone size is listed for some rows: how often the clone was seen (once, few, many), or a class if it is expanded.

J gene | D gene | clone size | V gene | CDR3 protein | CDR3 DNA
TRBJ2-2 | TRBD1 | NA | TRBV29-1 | CSVKEDRGAGELFF | TGCAGCGTCAAGGAAGACAGGGGAGCCGGGGAGCTGTTTTTT
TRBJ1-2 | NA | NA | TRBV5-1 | CASSYSGAGLANYGYTF | TGCGCCAGCAGCTACTCAGGGGCAGGCCTAGCTAACTATGGCTACACCTTC
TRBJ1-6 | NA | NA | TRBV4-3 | CASSQEGGLSPLHF | TGCGCCAGCAGCCAAGAGGGAGGACTGTCACCCCTCCACTTT
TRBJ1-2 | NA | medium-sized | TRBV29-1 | CSVEGGVRVFGYGYTF | TGCAGCGTGGAGGGGGGAGTCAGGGTATTCGGCTATGGCTACACCTTC
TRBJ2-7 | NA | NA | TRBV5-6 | CASSLTGYEQYF | TGTGCCAGCAGCTTGACCGGCTACGAGCAGTACTTC
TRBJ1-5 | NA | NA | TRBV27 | CASSLKGSQPQHF | TGTGCCAGCAGTTTGAAGGGTTCTCAGCCCCAGCATTTT
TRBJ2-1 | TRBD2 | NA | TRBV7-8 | CASSGLAGPGGNEQFF | TGTGCCAGCAGCGGACTAGCGGGGCCGGGCGGCAATGAGCAGTTCTTC
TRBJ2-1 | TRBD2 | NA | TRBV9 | CASSVGLAGLLGEQFF | TGTGCCAGCAGCGTAGGCTTAGCGGGCCTCTTGGGTGAGCAGTTCTTC
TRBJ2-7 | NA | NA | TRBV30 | CAWTYTGTPKEQYF | TGTGCCTGGACCTATACCGGGACTCCCAAAGAGCAGTACTTC
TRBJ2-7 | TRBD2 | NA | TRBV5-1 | CASSLVLAGDSEQYF | TGCGCCAGCAGCTTGGTTCTAGCGGGAGATAGCGAGCAGTACTTC
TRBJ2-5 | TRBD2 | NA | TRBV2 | CASSETSDDQYF | TGTGCCAGCAGTGAAACTAGCGACGATCAGTACTTC
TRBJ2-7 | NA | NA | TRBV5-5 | CASSLVGVPSYEQYF | TGTGCCAGCAGCTTGGTGGGGGTACCCTCCTACGAGCAGTACTTC
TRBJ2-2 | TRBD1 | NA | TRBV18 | CASSPRQGEGGELFF | TGTGCCAGCTCACCACGGCAGGGGGAAGGCGGGGAGCTGTTTTTT
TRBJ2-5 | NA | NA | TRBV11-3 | CASSPRDGQETQYF | TGTGCCAGCAGCCCCCGGGACGGCCAAGAGACCCAGTACTTC
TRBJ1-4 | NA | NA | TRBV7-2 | CASSFDTTGSKLFF | TGTGCCAGCAGCTTCGACACGACGGGATCGAAACTGTTTTTT
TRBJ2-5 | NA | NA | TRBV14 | CASSYLVDAETQYF | TGTGCCAGCAGCTACCTAGTTGACGCGGAGACCCAGTACTTC
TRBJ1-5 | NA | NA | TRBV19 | CASSIISGGQPQHF | TGTGCCAGTAGTATAATTAGTGGTGGTCAGCCCCAGCATTTT
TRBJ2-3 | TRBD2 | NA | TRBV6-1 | CASSATSGGTDTQYF | TGTGCCAGCAGTGCGACTAGCGGGGGGACAGATACGCAGTATTTT
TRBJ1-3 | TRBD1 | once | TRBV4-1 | CASSHLGTGQIGNTIYF | TGCGCCAGCAGCCACCTTGGTACGGGACAGATTGGAAACACCATATATTTT
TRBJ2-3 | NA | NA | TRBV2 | CASSGYGLGTDTQYF | TGTGCCAGCAGTGGGTATGGACTGGGGACAGATACGCAGTATTTT
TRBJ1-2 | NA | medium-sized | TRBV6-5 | CASSYSSGGQYGYTF | TGTGCCAGCAGTTACTCAAGTGGGGGGCAGTATGGCTACACCTTC
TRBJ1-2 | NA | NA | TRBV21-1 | CASSKARADISPHLHGYTF | TGTGCCAGCAGCAAAGCAAGGGCAGATATAAGTCCTCACCTACATGGCTACACCTTC
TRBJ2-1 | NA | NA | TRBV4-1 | CASSHLGADSYNEQFF | TGCGCCAGCAGCCATCTCGGGGCCGACTCCTACAATGAGCAGTTCTTC
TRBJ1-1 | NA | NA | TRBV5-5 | CASSLGASGLYGVF | TGTGCCAGCAGCTTGGGGGCGTCCGGACTGTATGGGGTCTTT
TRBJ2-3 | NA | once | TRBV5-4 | CATGRGGIRADTQYF | TGTGCCACCGGTCGCGGCGGGATTAGGGCAGATACGCAGTATTTT
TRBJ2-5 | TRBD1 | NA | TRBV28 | CASSILGQGDETQYF | TGTGCCAGCAGTATCCTGGGACAGGGAGATGAGACCCAGTACTTC
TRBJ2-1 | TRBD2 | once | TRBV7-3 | CASSLGLAGGNEQFF | TGTGCCAGCAGCTTAGGGCTAGCGGGAGGTAATGAGCAGTTCTTC
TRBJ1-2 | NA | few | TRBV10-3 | CAISEAAVASSGYTF | TGTGCCATCAGTGAGGCGGCCGTCGCTTCCTCTGGCTACACCTTC
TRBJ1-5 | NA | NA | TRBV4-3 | CASSQGVGWDQPQHF | TGCGCCAGCAGCCAAGGAGTAGGGTGGGATCAGCCCCAGCATTTT
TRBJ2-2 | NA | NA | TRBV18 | CASSLTGELFF | TGTGCCAGCTCACTCACCGGGGAGCTGTTTTTT
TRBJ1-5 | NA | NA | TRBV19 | CAVSAPNRDQPQHF | TGTGCCGTCTCCGCGCCGAACAGAGATCAGCCCCAGCATTTT
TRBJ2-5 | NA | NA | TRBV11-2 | CASSSGPETQYF | TGTGCCAGCAGCTCAGGTCCGGAGACCCAGTACTTC
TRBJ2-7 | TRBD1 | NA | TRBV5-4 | CASSIKGQGYEQYF | TGTGCCAGCAGCATAAAGGGACAGGGCTACGAGCAGTACTTC
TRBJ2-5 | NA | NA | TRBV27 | CASSLLGQETQYF | TGTGCCAGCAGTTTATTGGGGCAAGAGACCCAGTACTTC
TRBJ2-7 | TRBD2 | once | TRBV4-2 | CASSQFSGSSYEQYF | TGTGCCAGCAGCCAATTCAGCGGGAGCTCCTACGAGCAGTACTTC
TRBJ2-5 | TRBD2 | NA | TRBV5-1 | CASTPGVSGSPWYF | TGCGCCAGCACCCCGGGAGTTAGCGGGAGCCCCTGGTACTTC
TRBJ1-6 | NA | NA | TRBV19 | CASSLGQNNSPLHF | TGTGCCAGTAGTCTAGGACAGAATAATTCACCCCTCCACTTT
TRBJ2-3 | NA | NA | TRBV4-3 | CASSQDAGGTDTQYF | TGCGCCAGCAGCCAAGACGCAGGGGGCACAGATACGCAGTATTTT
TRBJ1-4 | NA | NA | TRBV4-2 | CASSTTGGGYEKLFF | TGTGCCAGCAGCACCACTGGGGGGGGATACGAAAAACTGTTTTTT
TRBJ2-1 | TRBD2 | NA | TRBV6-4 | CASSAGPGTSGHNEQFF | TGTGCCAGCAGCGCTGGACCCGGGACTAGCGGACACAATGAGCAGTTCTTC
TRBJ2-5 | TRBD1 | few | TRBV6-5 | CAISAGTGQWETQYF | TGTGCCATCAGTGCCGGGACAGGTCAGTGGGAGACCCAGTACTTC
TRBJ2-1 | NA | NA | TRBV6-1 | CASSPPSRSYNEQFF | TGTGCCAGCAGTCCCCCGTCCCGGTCCTACAATGAGCAGTTCTTC
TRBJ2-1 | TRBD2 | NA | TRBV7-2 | CASSPGTSGSYNEQFF | TGTGCCAGCAGCCCGGGGACTAGCGGGAGTTACAATGAGCAGTTCTTC
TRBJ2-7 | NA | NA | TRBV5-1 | CASSLGGVYEQYF | TGCGCCAGCAGCCTTGGAGGCGTCTACGAGCAGTACTTC
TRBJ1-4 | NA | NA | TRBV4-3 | CASSQQTGGNEKLFF | TGCGCCAGCAGCCAACAGACAGGCGGGAATGAAAAACTGTTTTTT
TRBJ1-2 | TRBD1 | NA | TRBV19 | CASNPRQGYGYTF | TGTGCCAGTAACCCCAGACAGGGCTATGGCTACACCTTC
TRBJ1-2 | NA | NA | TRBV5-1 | CASSLGQGANYGYTF | TGCGCCAGCAGCTTGGGGCAGGGAGCTAACTATGGCTACACCTTC
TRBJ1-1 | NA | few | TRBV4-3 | CASSQDLVNTEAFF | TGCGCCAGCAGCCAAGATTTGGTGAACACTGAAGCTTTCTTT
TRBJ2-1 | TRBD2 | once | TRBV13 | CASSLGGRAVNEQFF | TGTGCCAGCAGCTTAGGCGGGAGGGCAGTGAATGAGCAGTTCTTC
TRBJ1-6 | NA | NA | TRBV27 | CASSLGIYNSPLHF | TGTGCCAGCAGTCTAGGGATTTATAATTCACCCCTCCACTTT
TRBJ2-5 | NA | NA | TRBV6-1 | CASSEGGRRTQYF | TGTGCCAGCAGTGAAGGTGGCCGTCGGACCCAGTACTTC
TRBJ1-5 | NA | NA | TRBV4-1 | CASSQESRADQPQHF | TGCGCCAGCAGCCAAGAGTCGAGGGCGGATCAGCCCCAGCATTTT
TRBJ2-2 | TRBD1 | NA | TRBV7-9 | CASRWTGESGELFF | TGTGCCAGCAGGTGGACAGGAGAATCCGGGGAGCTGTTTTTT
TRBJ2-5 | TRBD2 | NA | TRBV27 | CASSLLNGLAWETQYF | TGTGCCAGCAGTTTATTGAATGGACTAGCTTGGGAGACCCAGTACTTC
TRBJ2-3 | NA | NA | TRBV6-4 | CASSAAGAFTDTQYF | TGTGCCAGCAGTGCCGCGGGGGCGTTCACAGATACGCAGTATTTT
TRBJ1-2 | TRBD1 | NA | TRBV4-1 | CASSQGTGQGYTF | TGCGCCAGCAGCCAGGGGACAGGGCAGGGCTACACCTTC
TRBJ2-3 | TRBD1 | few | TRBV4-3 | CASSQAHRGPADTQYF | TGCGCCAGCAGCCAAGCACACAGGGGGCCGGCAGATACGCAGTATTTT
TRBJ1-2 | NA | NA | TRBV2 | CASSEEQRGYTF | TGTGCCAGCAGTGAAGAACAACGCGGCTACACCTTC
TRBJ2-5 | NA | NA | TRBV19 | CASSLLGGSQETQYF | TGTGCCAGTAGTCTCCTGGGGGGCAGCCAAGAGACCCAGTACTTC
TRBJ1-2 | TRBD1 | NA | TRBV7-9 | CASSLAGTGECYTF | TGTGCCAGCAGCTTAGCTGGAACAGGGGAATGCTACACCTTC